These 17 T cell receptor beta chains share one sample of origin, sequenced in a study of T cells after yellow fever vaccination. MiXCR, applied by TCRdb to the 5' RACE reads, yields one record per CDR3 protein. In the table there are about 630,000 distinct CDR3 sequences, approximately 13% of which are singletons. The sample in question was PBMCs, obtained on the day of the yellow fever booster vaccination. Source of these receptors: a young man who received the YFV17D yellow fever vaccine.

This clonotype was detected only a few times. The chain combines TRBV2 with TRBJ2-3, with TRBD1 identical over 10 bases. The ends lost 8 bases at V and 5 bases at J; junction bases unmatched: 13. There are 16 residues in the CDR3. Germline-derived CDR1 and CDR2 are SNHLY and FYNNEI. This CDR3 is CASGQGTGEAEDTQYF. CDR3 DNA sequence: TGTGCCAGCGGGCAGGGGACAGGGGAGGCGGAAGATACGCAGTATTTT.

A few counts support this clonotype. The chain carries TRBV23-1 and TRBJ2-7, with D unclear. TRBV23-1 is labeled an ORF, and its function is uncertain. The CDR3 length is 16 residues. Between the trimmed V and J ends, which lost 6 bases and 4 bases, there was a span of 22 bases. This chain's CDR3 is CASRAYRSDGSYEQYF. Written as DNA, the CDR3 is TGCGCCAGCAGGGCCTACCGGTCCGACGGAAGTTACGAGCAGTACTTC.

This clonotype was counted only a few times. The chain couples TRBV20-1 to TRBJ2-1; no reliable D call. With 5 bases removed from V and 5 bases from J, the gap between germline ends came to 4 bases. The V gene's germline CDR1 is DFQATT and CDR2 SNEGSKA (reference sequence). The CDR3 loop spans 10 amino acids. This CDR3 is CSAPDNEQFF. In nucleotides, the CDR3 is TGCAGTGCTCCCGACAATGAGCAGTTCTTC.

V is TRBV20-1 and J is TRBJ2-3, with 7 bases identical to TRBD1. The CDR3 is made up of 15 amino acids. Per germline, CDR1 DFQATT and CDR2 SNEGSKA (reference sequence). V lost 3 bases, J lost 2 bases, and 8 bases stayed unmatched. The CDR3: CSARQQGLHTDTQYF. The CDR3 region has the DNA TGCAGTGCTAGGCAACAGGGGCTACACACAGATACGCAGTATTTT.

This clonotype was detected a few times. The CDR3 nucleotides read TGTGCCAGCAGTAAACAGGCCGCCGGGGAGCTGTTTTTT. Translation gives CASSKQAAGELFF. V is TRBV12-3 or TRBV12-4 and J is TRBJ2-2, with a tentative D call TRBD1 (5 bases). The V end lost 5 bases, the J end lost 6 bases, and 10 bases lay between the germline ends. This CDR3 is built from 13 residues.

This clonotype showed up just a few times. The chain has TRBV19 and TRBJ2-7, with 7 bases aligning to TRBD1. J gave up 1 base and V 3 bases, and 6 bases lay outside the gene matches. CDR3 length equals 15 residues. Germline CDR1 and CDR2: LNHDA and SQIVND (reference sequence). CDR3 sequence: CASSISRGSSYEQYF. CDR3 nucleotides: TGTGCCAGTAGTATTAGCAGGGGGTCGTCCTACGAGCAGTACTTC. Combining the CDR3 with reference TRBV19 and TRBJ2-7 gives the whole variable domain DGGITQSPKYLFRKEGQNVTLSCEQNLNHDAMYWYRQDPGQGLRLIYYSQIVNDFQKGDIAEGYSVSREKKESFPLTVTSAQKNPTAFYLCASSISRGSSYEQYFGPGTRLTVT.

This clonotype was counted between two and nine times. The chain is built from TRBV29-1 and TRBJ2-1; tentatively, D is TRBD2 (5 bases). The CDR3 spans 11 residues. V lost 7 bases and J 16 bases, leaving 20 bases between the germline ends. The germline V gene has CDR1 SQVTM and CDR2 ANQGSEA. The CDR3: CSAMTNTPAFF. The CDR3 bases are TGCAGCGCTATGACTAACACCCCAGCTTTCTTC.

The chain has TRBV6-1 and TRBJ2-7, with 7 bases that match TRBD1. The J segment lost 2 bases and the V segment lost 5 bases, leaving 6 bases of the junction unmatched. This CDR3 comprises 14 residues. CDR1 and CDR2 (germline): MNHNS, SASEGT. CDR3 in DNA: TGTGCCAGCAGTAAGGGACAGAAGACCTACGAGCAGTACTTC. Amino acid sequence: CASSKGQKTYEQYF.

CDR3 residues: CASSLRSGLAITGELFF. Here the CDR3 DNA reads TGTGCCAGCAGTCTACGCAGCGGGCTAGCGATCACCGGGGAGCTGTTTTTT. The chain links TRBV7-9 to TRBJ2-2, with a possible D match to TRBD2 (6 bases). The CDR3 is made up of 17 amino acids. CDR1 and CDR2 from the germline V gene are SEHNR and FQNEAQ (reference sequence). Trimming stripped 6 bases from V and 4 bases from J, with 21 bases between.

This clonotype was seen a handful of times. The chain has TRBV14 and TRBJ2-7; D is unclear. The CDR3 is 14 residues long. The V end was cut by 0 bases, the J end by 0 bases, with 6 bases between. The germline V gene has CDR1 SGHDN and CDR2 FVKESK. In DNA form, the CDR3 reads TGTGCCAGCAGCCAAGAGGTGGCCTCCTACGAGCAGTACTTC. Protein product: CASSQEVASYEQYF.

This clonotype was seen once. The chain employs TRBV2 and TRBJ1-4, with no clear D. V was pared by 7 bases and J by 0 bases, with 18 bases between. CDR1 is SNHLY, CDR2 FYNNEI, per germline. The CDR3 is 17 residues long. Here the CDR3 DNA reads TGTGCCAGCATGGTCGGGAGGGTCCGGGCAACTAATGAAAAACTGTTTTTT. The encoded protein is CASMVGRVRATNEKLFF. The complete variable domain, with remaining parts taken from reference TRBV2 and TRBJ1-4, reads EPEVTQTPSHQVTQMGQEVILRCVPISNHLYFYWYRQILGQKVEFLVSFYNNEISEKSEIFDDQFSVERPDGSNFTLKIRSTKLEDSAMYFCASMVGRVRATNEKLFFGSGTQLSVL.

This clonotype has a handful of counts. The chain employs TRBV4-3 and TRBJ2-1; 11 bases align to TRBD2. Germline V CDR1 and CDR2: LGHNA, YSLEER. The V gene end was trimmed by 0 bases and the J gene end by 4 bases; junction bases not matched to a gene: 8. The CDR3 is 18 residues long. CDR3: CASSQESAGLAVYNEQFF. In DNA form, the CDR3 reads TGCGCCAGCAGCCAAGAATCCGCGGGACTAGCGGTGTACAATGAGCAGTTCTTC.

J is TRBJ1-2 and V is TRBV11-2, with D possibly matching TRBD1 (5 bases). V lost 5 bases and J 0 bases, leaving 13 bases between the germline ends. CDR3 size: 15 residues. The V gene's germline CDR1 is SGHAT and CDR2 FQNNGV. The CDR3 bases are TGTGCCAGCAGCCCCACAGGCAATACTAACTATGGCTACACCTTC. This codes for CASSPTGNTNYGYTF. The whole variable domain, remainder taken from reference TRBV11-2 and TRBJ1-2, is EAGVAQSPRYKIIEKRQSVAFWCNPISGHATLYWYQQILGQGPKLLIQFQNNGVVDDSQLPKDRFSAERLKGVDSTLKIQPAKLEDSAVYLCASSPTGNTNYGYTFGSGTRLTVV.

This clonotype was observed a few times. The rearrangement links TRBV20-1 to TRBJ2-7, with 7 nucleotides matching TRBD2. V was clipped by 6 bases and J by 2 bases; unmatched bases: 4. Per the germline V gene, CDR1 is DFQATT and CDR2 is SNEGSKA (reference sequence). This CDR3 has 12 residues. CDR3 nucleotides: TGCAGTGCCAGGACTAGACCCTACGAGCAGTACTTC. It specifies CSARTRPYEQYF.

The chain has TRBV20-1 and TRBJ2-5, with D perhaps being TRBD1 or TRBD2 (5 bases each). Germline CDR1 and CDR2: DFQATT and SNEGSKA (reference sequence). This CDR3 is 14 amino acids long. Trimming pared 6 bases from V and 2 bases from J, leaving 16 bases between. The CDR3 sequence: CSAYDRDPQETQYF. CDR3 coding DNA: TGCAGTGCCTACGACCGGGACCCTCAAGAGACCCAGTACTTC.

This chain uses TRBV12-3 or TRBV12-4 with TRBJ2-5; 8 bases match TRBD2. J was trimmed by 4 bases and V by 0 bases; bases with no gene match: 1. The CDR3 is 14 amino acids. Here the CDR3 DNA reads TGTGCCAGCAGTTTAGCCACTAGCGGAGAGACCCAGTACTTC. It yields the protein CASSLATSGETQYF.

The rearrangement links TRBV12-3 or TRBV12-4 to TRBJ1-1, with D maybe TRBD1 (5 bases). The CDR3 covers 14 residues. The V end lost 1 base, the J end lost 10 bases, and 16 bases lay between the germline ends. CDR3 region: CASSLGDHLRGAFF. CDR3 sequence (DNA): TGTGCCAGCAGTTTAGGGGACCATCTCCGGGGAGCTTTCTTT.